Following are 32 T cell receptor beta chains from one sample sequenced in a study of T cell responses to AZD1222 COVID-19 vaccine. The assay was immunoSEQ multiplex PCR, and TCRdb's table has in-frame clones only and misses some. This table holds 150,000 or so clones, roughly 91% found once. This material consisted of peripheral blood, taken on day 0 of AZD1222 vaccination. The receptor set was obtained from an adult in good health.

As regards this clone: The sample holds other DNA sequences that translate to the same CDR3. This chain connects TRBV5-1 to TRBJ2-3, with TRBD2 identical over 12 bases. The CDR3 runs to 14 residues. Germline CDR1 SGHRS, CDR2 YFSETQ. V lost 4 bases, J lost 6 bases, and 3 bases stayed unmatched. CDR3 bases: TGCGCCAGCAGCCTCGGACTAGCGGGGGATACGCAGTATTTT. Translated, it gives CASSLGLAGDTQYF. The full variable domain, in which reference TRBV5-1 and TRBJ2-3 provide the parts outside the CDR3, is KAGVTQTPRYLIKTRGQQVTLSCSPISGHRSVSWYQQTPGQGLQFLFEYFSETQRNKGNFPGRFSGRQFSNSRSEMNVSTLELGDSALYLCASSLGLAGDTQYFGPGTRLTVL.

The table lists this clone with a few counts. The CDR3 is CASSLDRRDGEPQHF. Here the CDR3 DNA reads TGTGCCAGCAGCTTAGATCGCAGGGATGGTGAGCCCCAGCATTTT. V is TRBV7-2 and J is TRBJ1-5, with D tentatively TRBD1 (5 bases). The germline CDR1 and CDR2 sequences are SGHTA and FQGNSA. CDR3 length equals 15 residues. Trimming cost V 1 base and J 8 bases, with 15 bases left between them.

The chain joins TRBV7-9 to TRBJ2-1; the D gene is possibly TRBD1 (6 bases). V lost 5 bases and J lost 8, with 22 bases in between. Germline V gene data show CDR1 as SEHNR and CDR2 as FQNEAQ (reference sequence). The CDR3 covers 16 residues. The CDR3 region has the DNA TGTGCCAGCAGCCGCAATACAGGGTTTCCCTGGGATGAGCAGTTCTTC. It specifies CASSRNTGFPWDEQFF.

The table lists this clone with a few counts. The identical CDR3 is also encoded by other nucleotide sequences in the sample. This rearrangement joins TRBV29-1 to TRBJ1-2, with TRBD1 as a possible D gene (6 bases). CDR1 and CDR2 from the germline V gene are SQVTM and ANQGSEA. There are 11 residues in the CDR3. The CDR3 loop is CNPDSSYGYTF. The DNA for the CDR3 is TGCAACCCGGACAGTTCCTATGGCTACACCTTC.

This clone was counted only a few times. The V gene is TRBV6-6, the J gene TRBJ1-2, with 7 bases lining up with TRBD1. The trim removed 8 bases at V and 4 bases at J, leaving 10 bases unmatched. CDR1 and CDR2 from the germline V gene are MNHNY and SVGAGI (reference sequence). This CDR3 is built from 14 residues. CDR3 sequence (DNA): TGTGCCAGCCGTATAAACAGGGGAGCCTATGGCTACACCTTC. This gives the protein CASRINRGAYGYTF.

The rearrangement joins TRBV6-1 to TRBJ1-4; D is perhaps TRBD1 (6 bases). Trimming pared 0 bases from V and 3 bases from J, leaving 29 bases between. Per the germline V gene, CDR1 is MNHNS and CDR2 is SASEGT. The CDR3 is 22 residues long. This chain's CDR3 is CASSEATTSRQARLGANEKLFF. As DNA, the CDR3 is TGTGCCAGCAGTGAAGCGACCACGTCGAGACAGGCACGTCTTGGGGCTAATGAAAAACTGTTTTTT.

This chain joins TRBV5-8 and TRBJ1-4; D is ambiguous. CDR1 is SGHTS and CDR2 is YDEGEE in the germline V gene. The CDR3 runs 13 residues. Trimming left V 2 bases short and J 8 bases short, with 10 bases between. The chain's CDR3 is CASSFGGREKLFF. The CDR3 nucleotides read TGTGCCAGCAGCTTCGGCGGTCGAGAAAAACTGTTTTTT.

The table lists this clone with a count of one. The V call is TRBV10-3, the J call TRBJ1-5; tentative D call: TRBD1 (5 bases). The CDR3 loop spans 14 amino acids. The V gene's germline CDR1 is ENHRY and CDR2 SYGVKD. V lost 6 bases to trimming and J lost 0 bases, with 9 bases between them. The DNA for the CDR3 is TGTGCCATCAGGGAAGACAGTAGCAATCAGCCCCAGCATTTT. This encodes CAIREDSSNQPQHF.

The chain uses TRBV6-4 and TRBJ2-3; 12 bases match TRBD2. This CDR3 spans 15 amino acids. From germline, CDR1 is MRHNA and CDR2 SNTAGT. V trimming: 3 bases; J trimming: 5 bases; junction bases outside the gene matches: 3. The CDR3 bases are TGTGCCAGCAGTGAACTAGCGGGAGGAGGAGATACGCAGTATTTT. Translation gives CASSELAGGGDTQYF.

The chain links TRBV9 to TRBJ2-2; D possibly corresponds to TRBD1 (6 bases). The CDR3 has 16 residues. Between the trimmed V and J ends, which lost 2 bases and 0 bases, there was a span of 11 bases. Per germline, CDR1 SGDLS and CDR2 YYNGEE. The DNA for the CDR3 is TGTGCCAGCAGCGTCAACAGACAGGCGAACACCGGGGAGCTGTTTTTT. Residues: CASSVNRQANTGELFF.

The chain carries TRBV15 and TRBJ2-1, with 8 bases identical to TRBD1. The germline gives CDR1 LNHNV, CDR2 YYDKDF (reference sequence). The length of the CDR3 is 17 residues. The J segment lost 0 bases and the V segment lost 5 bases, leaving 9 bases of the junction unmatched. DNA for the CDR3: TGTGCCACCAGCTTAGACAGGGGCACGAGCTCCTACAATGAGCAGTTCTTC. Its protein is CATSLDRGTSSYNEQFF.

The chain joins TRBV4-3 to TRBJ2-3; 8 nucleotides agree with TRBD2. Germline values: CDR1 LGHNA, CDR2 YSLEER. The trim removed 0 bases at V and 9 bases at J, leaving 8 bases unmatched. This CDR3 contains 15 residues. CDR3 sequence (DNA): TGCGCCAGCAGCCAAGACCAGCGGCGGGAGGAGACGCAGTATTTT. This codes for CASSQDQRREETQYF.

This clone was observed at least ten times. The chain carries TRBV9 and TRBJ2-2; possibly TRBD2 for D (5 bases). The CDR3 is made up of 14 amino acids. V lost 10 bases and J lost 0, with 13 bases in between. CDR1 and CDR2 (germline): SGDLS, YYNGEE. CDR3 sequence reads: CASCLRANTGELFF. The CDR3 coding sequence is TGTGCCTCCTGCCTGCGGGCGAACACCGGGGAGCTGTTTTTT.

The rearrangement links TRBV10-3 to TRBJ2-7; D uncertain. Germline CDR1 is ENHRY and CDR2 is SYGVKD. The V and J ends lost 5 bases and 2 bases respectively, with 10 bases between them. The CDR3 sequence is 13 residues long. CDR3 sequence: CAISSLTPYEQYF. In DNA form, the CDR3 reads TGTGCCATCAGTTCCCTAACCCCCTACGAGCAGTACTTC.

The chain recombines TRBV7-3 with TRBJ1-1, with a tentative D call TRBD1 (6 bases). The CDR3 has 17 residues. Looked up from germline, CDR1 is SGHTA and CDR2 is FQGTGA. V lost 5 bases and J 4 bases, leaving 23 bases between the germline ends. In DNA, the CDR3 is TGTGCCAGCAGCCGGCAACCAATCGGGGGGGGCGGCACTGAAGCTTTCTTT. Residues: CASSRQPIGGGGTEAFF.

The chain uses TRBV6-5 and TRBJ1-6; possibly TRBD1 for D (5 bases). The V gene lost 6 bases and the J gene lost 7 bases, with 16 bases spanning the gap. The CDR3 consists of 15 residues. The V gene's germline CDR1 is MNHEY and CDR2 SVGAGI. In DNA form, the CDR3 reads TGTGCCAGCAGGGGTCTTGACAGCTCGAATTCACCCCTCCACTTT. It encodes CASRGLDSSNSPLHF.

The gene calls are TRBV29-1 and TRBJ1-2; possible D gene TRBD1, 6 bases. CDR1 SQVTM and CDR2 ANQGSEA come from the germline V gene. V was shortened by 4 bases and J by 6 bases, with 12 bases between the two germline ends. The CDR3 runs to 12 residues. In DNA form, the CDR3 reads TGCAGCGTTGGGGCAGGGGAAGATGGCTACACCTTC. Translating it yields CSVGAGEDGYTF.

J is TRBJ1-2 and V is TRBV5-1; unclear D gene. The germline gives CDR1 SGHRS, CDR2 YFSETQ. Trimming left V 5 bases short and J 6 bases short, with 17 bases between. This CDR3 contains 14 residues. CDR3 nucleotides: TGCGCCAGCAGTCGTGGCACGACGGCGGATGGCTACACCTTC. This codes for CASSRGTTADGYTF.

The chain uses TRBV7-3 and TRBJ2-1, with TRBD2 identical over 9 bases. The V segment lost 5 bases and the J segment 0 bases; nucleotides outside the gene matches: 2. This CDR3 comprises 15 residues. Germline CDR1 is SGHTA and CDR2 is FQGTGA. CDR3 sequence: CASSLAGSSYNEQFF. CDR3 nucleotides: TGTGCCAGCAGCCTAGCGGGAAGCTCCTACAATGAGCAGTTCTTC.

This CDR3 reads CAWSVLRGPYEQYF. In DNA, the CDR3 is TGTGCCTGGAGTGTACTCAGGGGACCCTACGAGCAGTACTTC. The chain couples TRBV30 to TRBJ2-7, with a weak D call TRBD1 (6 bases). V shed 0 bases and J shed 2 bases, with 11 bases lying between them. CDR3 length: 14 amino acids. Germline assignment: CDR1 GTSNPN and CDR2 SVGIG (reference sequence).

This rearrangement joins TRBV28 to TRBJ2-1, with TRBD2 matching 10 bases. CDR3 length: 16 amino acids. The ends lost 6 bases at V and 5 bases at J; junction bases unmatched: 10. The germline V gene encodes CDR1 MDHEN and CDR2 SYDVKM. The CDR3 region has the DNA TGTGCCAGCAGCCCGGCGGGGACTAGCGCCCACAATGAGCAGTTCTTC. Amino acids: CASSPAGTSAHNEQFF.

V and J are TRBV6-5 and TRBJ1-2; 7 bases line up with TRBD1. V shed 10 bases and J 3 bases; nucleotides not matched to a gene: 14. From germline, CDR1 is MNHEY and CDR2 SVGAGI. There are 15 residues in the CDR3. DNA for the CDR3: TGTGCCACTTTCCATTCCGGGACAGAAGACTATGGCTACACCTTC. It yields the protein CATFHSGTEDYGYTF.

The rearrangement uses TRBV18 and TRBJ1-2; tentatively, D is TRBD1 (6 bases). Germline V gene data show CDR1 as KGHSH and CDR2 as LQKENI. The CDR3 runs 14 residues. Trimming removed 3 bases at V and 4 bases at J, with 12 bases between. CDR3 sequence reads: CASSPTGEVYGYTF. Written as DNA, the CDR3 is TGTGCCAGCTCACCGACAGGAGAGGTCTATGGCTACACCTTC.

The V and J genes are TRBV9 and TRBJ1-2, with a weak D call TRBD1 (6 bases). The CDR3 consists of 16 residues. Germline V CDR1 and CDR2: SGDLS, YYNGEE. V was trimmed by 1 base and J by 4 bases, leaving 17 bases between them. CDR3 amino acids: CASSVFDDPGVYGYTF. The CDR3 nucleotides are TGTGCCAGCAGCGTATTCGACGACCCAGGGGTCTATGGCTACACCTTC.

The chain links TRBV27 to TRBJ1-6; D remains ambiguous. The CDR3 has 15 amino acids. The germline gives CDR1 MNHEY, CDR2 SMNVEV (reference sequence). Trimming removed 0 bases from V and 5 bases from J, with 8 bases in between. The CDR3 bases are TGTGCCAGCAGTTTATCTGGGAGAAATAATTCACCCCTCCACTTT. Protein: CASSLSGRNNSPLHF.

The chain uses TRBV9 and TRBJ1-6; D is ambiguous. The CDR3 extends over 13 amino acids. The germline V and J ends were trimmed by 0 bases and 6 bases, with 4 bases remaining between them. The germline V gene encodes CDR1 SGDLS and CDR2 YYNGEE. CDR3 sequence (DNA): TGTGCCAGCAGCGTAGGACCTAATTCACCCCTCCACTTT. Protein: CASSVGPNSPLHF.

This clone was seen a single time. The chain joins TRBV5-1 to TRBJ2-1; tentatively, D is TRBD2 (5 bases). Trimming shortened V by 0 bases and J by 0 bases, and 7 bases separated the two germline ends. Germline loops: CDR1 SGHRS, CDR2 YFSETQ. The CDR3 is 15 residues long. The CDR3 DNA follows: TGCGCCAGCAGCTTGGAAGGGAGCTCCTACAATGAGCAGTTCTTC. Translating it yields CASSLEGSSYNEQFF.

This clone was detected once. J is TRBJ2-2 and V is TRBV29-1; 8 bases line up with TRBD1. The length of the CDR3 is 14 residues. The germline CDR1 and CDR2 sequences are SQVTM and ANQGSEA. J was trimmed by 4 bases and V by 3 bases; bases with no gene match: 4. The CDR3 coding sequence is TGCAGCGTTGACAGGGGGCCGGGCACCGGGGAGCTGTTTTTT. This codes for CSVDRGPGTGELFF.

The chain has TRBV10-3 and TRBJ2-1; D remains unclear. The CDR3 length is 12 residues. Germline-derived CDR1 and CDR2 are ENHRY and SYGVKD. Trimming shortened V by 2 bases and J by 8 bases, and 7 bases separated the two germline ends. The CDR3 loop is CAISEKGHEQFF. In nucleotides, the CDR3 is TGTGCCATCAGTGAGAAAGGACATGAGCAGTTCTTC.

The chain has TRBV7-2 and TRBJ2-5; 10 bases align to TRBD1. The germline gives CDR1 SGHTA, CDR2 FQGNSA. The CDR3 totals 15 residues. With 5 bases clipped from V and 4 bases from J, the junction kept 7 bases outside the gene matches. CDR3 loop: CASSPGTGVRETQYF. The CDR3 DNA reads TGTGCCAGCAGCCCGGGGACAGGGGTAAGAGAGACCCAGTACTTC.

V is TRBV19 and J is TRBJ1-2, with a weak D call TRBD1 (5 bases). CDR1 is LNHDA, CDR2 SQIVND, per germline (reference sequence). The V gene lost 3 bases and the J gene lost 5 bases, with 7 bases spanning the gap. This CDR3 has 12 amino acids. The CDR3 DNA reads as TGTGCCAGTAGTATGGGGGGATATGGCTACACCTTC. Residues: CASSMGGYGYTF.

This clone was recorded once. The gene calls are TRBV7-8 and TRBJ1-4; D is possibly TRBD1 (6 bases). V shed 5 bases and J shed 7 bases, with 17 bases lying between them. This CDR3 comprises 15 residues. Germline loops: CDR1 SGHVS, CDR2 FQNEAQ. CDR3 nucleotides: TGTGCCAGCAGCATCCGGTCGCAGGGGCGTGAAAAACTGTTTTTT. Amino acid sequence: CASSIRSQGREKLFF.